The T cell receptor beta chain described here comes from a study of shared clonotypes between healthy human individuals. Study-wide results and caveats: Relative to their counterparts shared across all four donors, non-shared clonotypes exhibited diminished generation probabilities.

Sequencing was at deep level. Sequenced by immunoSEQ multiplex PCR; TCRdb stores in-frame clones only, minus some. The table lists about 2.1 million clones, roughly 91% of them singletons. Of note for this clone: Its specificity is unknown.

Naive CD8 cells were CD45RO-negative, positively selected for CCR7, excluding terminally differentiated effector memory CD45RA+ cells. This receptor was identified in a man aged 18-30 years in good health. Some clones in this sample may be carry-over from other donors' samples. The sample was naive CD8+ T cells from PBMCs.

CDR3 in DNA: TGTGCCAGTAGTATCGCCGGGACAGGGGTGAACACTGAAGCTTTCTTT. This codes for CASSIAGTGVNTEAFF. The chain has TRBV19 and TRBJ1-1; 10 nucleotides line up with TRBD1. The CDR3 is 16 amino acids. Germline trimming cut 3 bases from V and 0 bases from J; bases unmatched to any gene: 4. Germline V gene lookup returns CDR1 LNHDA and CDR2 SQIVND (reference sequence).